This T cell receptor beta chain is from a study of PD-1 blockade in mismatch repair-deficient tumors (dated by TCRdb to 2016 to 2017). General notes on the study: Between late 2013 and September 2016, fewer than 90 consecutive patients with 11 to 13 mismatch repair-deficient cancer types, all previously treated and progressing, were enrolled in the trial. Tumor-associated T cell clones in the peripheral blood of patients responding to PD-1 blockade were tracked using deep sequencing of TCR CDR3 regions.

For this clone: The specificity of this receptor is unknown. Base quality data are lacking; no much larger clone is found one base away.

Study-level results and caveats: After pembrolizumab, tumor-resident clones, which were often undetectable in blood before treatment, expanded rapidly and then contracted, generally ahead of radiologic responses.

Clipping removes 7 bases from V and 7 bases from J, with 10 as the unmatched junction base count. The CDR3, from cysteine to phenylalanine, totals 13 residues. Here the CDR3 DNA is all that survives: 39 bases in frame from base 1. Reading the germline V gene gives CDR1 WSHSY and CDR2 SAAADI. For each enrolled patient, mismatch repair deficiency was established using either polymerase chain reaction or immunohistochemistry. TCR sequencing was carried out for three patients who responded to pembrolizumab therapy. Pembrolizumab PD-1 blockade was prospectively tested in advanced mismatch repair-deficient cancers, regardless of tissue of origin, in the phase II trial. Peripheral blood T cell samples were collected serially, before PD-1 blockade began and at several time points afterward. The timing of each blood sample was reported as weeks after the first dose of pembrolizumab. The method was the immunoSEQ multiplex PCR assay. The source is immuneACCESS, and TCRdb retained only in-frame sequences with V and J called. Part of the clones is not carried over; for the studies checked, unresolved V genes explain less than half of this, and the remainder is unexplained. The sample table shows 100,000 to 150,000 clones, and about 88% are seen once. 13% of the sample is taken by the ten largest.

The V and J genes are TRBV10-2 and TRBJ2-7; a stretch of 7 junction bases matches TRBD2. The receptor was isolated from an adult with mismatch repair-deficient cancer. Sequenced here: peripheral blood, sampled 44 weeks after starting pembrolizumab. The DNA sequence follows: TGCGCCAGCAATAGCGGGTCGGTGCAGGAGCAGTACTTC. It translates to CASNSGSVQEQYF.